The 24 T cell receptor beta chains in this list originate from one sample, sequenced in a study of cytomegalovirus exposure and HLA in healthy donors. The assay was immunoSEQ multiplex PCR, and TCRdb's table has in-frame clones only and misses some. The sample lists 300,000 to 350,000 clones, roughly 86% seen once, with about 0.96% in the top ten. Material: PBMCs. These receptor sequences come from a man between 25 and 39 years old in good health and CMV-seronegative.

The CDR3 DNA follows: TGTGCCAGCTCCGTCACTCATTCCTCGGACGAGCAGTACTTC. Amino acids: CASSVTHSSDEQYF. V and J are TRBV18 and TRBJ2-7; D not resolved. This CDR3 is built from 14 residues. Germline V gene lookup returns CDR1 KGHSH and CDR2 LQKENI. The germline V and J ends were trimmed by 6 bases and 5 bases, with 17 bases remaining between them.

This chain links TRBV30 with TRBJ2-7, with D possibly being TRBD2 (6 bases). The CDR3 is made up of 15 amino acids. V shed 2 bases and J shed 3 bases, with 17 bases lying between them. CDR1 and CDR2 from the germline V gene are GTSNPN and SVGIG (reference sequence). CDR3 amino acids: CAWSLGGSTIYEQYF. The CDR3 DNA follows: TGTGCCTGGAGTTTGGGGGGAAGTACTATCTACGAGCAGTACTTC.

This clone was recorded a few times. The chain uses TRBV11-1 and TRBJ1-2; D uncertain. Deletions cut 8 bases from V and 4 bases from J, with 14 bases between. The CDR3 spans 13 residues. The germline V gene has CDR1 SGHAT and CDR2 FQDESV (reference sequence). Here the CDR3 DNA reads TGTGCCAGCCCCCGAAGCGGACGCTATGGCTACACCTTC. Translated, it gives CASPRSGRYGYTF.

The chain has TRBV9 and TRBJ1-4, with D tentatively TRBD1 (6 bases). This CDR3 is 13 amino acids long. V gave up 3 bases and J gave up 7 bases, with 10 bases separating them. Germline V gene lookup returns CDR1 SGDLS and CDR2 YYNGEE. CDR3 sequence: CASSAVQGEKLFF. The DNA of the CDR3 is TGTGCCAGCAGCGCGGTACAGGGTGAAAAACTGTTTTTT.

The chain has TRBV15 and TRBJ2-7, with D uncertain. Germline V gene lookup returns CDR1 LNHNV and CDR2 YYDKDF (reference sequence). V lost 0 bases and J lost 3, with 9 bases in between. The CDR3 loop spans 14 amino acids. For the CDR3, the DNA is TGTGCCACCAGCAGAGAGTGGCAGAACTACGAGCAGTACTTC. As protein: CATSREWQNYEQYF. Based on the CDR3 plus reference TRBV15 and TRBJ2-7, the full variable domain is DAMVIQNPRYQVTQFGKPVTLSCSQTLNHNVMYWYQQKSSQAPKLLFHYYDKDFNNEADTPDNFQSRRPNTSFCFLDIRSPGLGDTAMYLCATSREWQNYEQYFGPGTRLTVT.

The chain carries TRBV7-6 and TRBJ1-5; 8 positions match TRBD1. The germline CDR1 and CDR2 sequences are SGHVS and FNYEAQ. V trimming: 2 bases; J trimming: 2 bases; junction bases outside the gene matches: 2. The CDR3 totals 15 residues. The CDR3 DNA sequence: TGTGCCAGCAGCTTAAAACAGGGGGGCAATCAGCCCCAGCATTTT. The encoded protein is CASSLKQGGNQPQHF.

The chain employs TRBV23-1 and TRBJ2-5, with a possible D match to TRBD1 (5 bases). TRBV23-1 belongs to the ORF category, with a function that is uncertain. Deletions cut 6 bases from V and 0 bases from J, with 14 bases between. The CDR3 spans 15 residues. CDR3 region: CASRQKTRDQETQYF. CDR3 nucleotides: TGCGCCAGCAGGCAAAAGACCAGGGACCAAGAGACCCAGTACTTC.

The gene calls are TRBV11-2 and TRBJ2-7; 14 nucleotides agree with TRBD2. The germline V gene has CDR1 SGHAT and CDR2 FQNNGV. Unmatched junction bases numbered 2, after V lost 4 bases and J lost 3 bases. CDR3 length equals 15 residues. Here the CDR3 reads CASSSGLAGVYEQYF. As DNA, the CDR3 is TGTGCCAGCAGCTCGGGACTAGCGGGGGTCTACGAGCAGTACTTC.

The chain couples TRBV5-1 to TRBJ2-7, with D perhaps TRBD1 (6 bases). The ends were cut back, 2 bases at V and 7 bases at J, with 13 bases in the middle. Germline assignment: CDR1 SGHRS and CDR2 YFSETQ. This CDR3 is built from 13 residues. CDR3 DNA: TGCGCCAGCAGCTTACTTGCCGGGACAGAGCAGTACTTC. As protein: CASSLLAGTEQYF.

This clone has just a few counts. The rearrangement joins TRBV30 to TRBJ1-6, with TRBD1 as a possible D gene (6 bases). V gave up 4 bases and J gave up 8 bases, with 12 bases separating them. The CDR3 is made up of 13 amino acids. The germline V gene has CDR1 GTSNPN and CDR2 SVGIG (reference sequence). CDR3 in DNA: TGTGCCTGGAATATAGGGGGAGATTCACCCCTCCACTTT. Amino acids: CAWNIGGDSPLHF.

This clone occurred once. The chain uses TRBV10-2 and TRBJ1-1; D is perhaps TRBD1 (6 bases). Germline CDR1 is WSHSY and CDR2 is SAAADI. Between the trimmed V and J ends, which lost 2 bases and 0 bases, there was a span of 7 bases. This CDR3 has 14 amino acids. DNA for the CDR3: TGCGCCAGCAGTGAGGGACAGTTGAACACTGAAGCTTTCTTT. This codes for CASSEGQLNTEAFF.

The chain recombines TRBV14 with TRBJ1-1, with 9 bases matching TRBD1. CDR1 is SGHDN, CDR2 FVKESK, per germline. J gave up 0 bases and V 4 bases, and 12 bases lay outside the gene matches. This CDR3 has 18 amino acids. CDR3 protein: CASSPTRDRVYMNTEAFF. CDR3 coding DNA: TGTGCCAGCAGCCCAACCCGGGACAGGGTCTACATGAACACTGAAGCTTTCTTT.

The V and J genes are TRBV2 and TRBJ2-5; D possibly corresponds to TRBD1 (5 bases). The germline gives CDR1 SNHLY, CDR2 FYNNEI. The CDR3 is 17 amino acids. The V and J ends lost 1 base and 1 base respectively, with 16 bases between them. The CDR3 nucleotides are TGTGCCAGCAGTGAAGATTTTCTTTTGGGGCCCCAAGAGACCCAGTACTTC. This encodes CASSEDFLLGPQETQYF. Drawing the rest from reference TRBV2 and TRBJ2-5, the complete variable domain is EPEVTQTPSHQVTQMGQEVILRCVPISNHLYFYWYRQILGQKVEFLVSFYNNEISEKSEIFDDQFSVERPDGSNFTLKIRSTKLEDSAMYFCASSEDFLLGPQETQYFGPGTRLLVL.

This chain joins TRBV4-3 and TRBJ1-1; D unclear. Trimming cost V 0 bases and J 5 bases, with 7 bases left between them. Germline CDR1 is LGHNA and CDR2 is YSLEER. The CDR3 is 13 residues long. CDR3 sequence (DNA): TGCGCCAGCAGCCAAGATCCCAGGACTGAAGCTTTCTTT. As protein: CASSQDPRTEAFF.

The chain links TRBV6-5 to TRBJ1-1, with TRBD1 matching over 9 bases. Germline CDR1 is MNHEY and CDR2 is SVGAGI. The CDR3 length is 15 residues. V gave up 6 bases and J gave up 4 bases; unmatched junction bases: 9. In nucleotides, the CDR3 is TGTGCCAGCAGACCGACAGGGGGTAGGGTCACTGAAGCTTTCTTT. Its protein product is CASRPTGGRVTEAFF.

The rearrangement uses TRBV27 and TRBJ2-7; a weak D match, TRBD2 (5 bases). The CDR3 has 13 residues. The ends were cut back, 3 bases at V and 2 bases at J, with 8 bases in the middle. Germline loops: CDR1 MNHEY, CDR2 SMNVEV (reference sequence). In nucleotides, the CDR3 is TGTGCCAGCAGTTTTCGGGGAACCTACGAGCAGTACTTC. Translation: CASSFRGTYEQYF.

The chain carries TRBV2 and TRBJ1-1; D perhaps matches TRBD1 (5 bases). The V end was cut by 3 bases, the J end by 10 bases, with 24 bases between. Germline CDR1 is SNHLY and CDR2 is FYNNEI. The CDR3 is made up of 16 amino acids. The CDR3 region has the DNA TGTGCCAGCAGTGATCCCCGGGGGTACGGCTCGGTGGTAGCTTTCTTT. Residues: CASSDPRGYGSVVAFF.

The chain has TRBV6-1 and TRBJ2-1; 9 nucleotides align to TRBD2. Trimming took 6 bases from V and 7 from J; bases not matched to a gene: 7. CDR3 size: 14 residues. Looked up from germline, CDR1 is MNHNS and CDR2 is SASEGT. The CDR3 protein is CASRAGGPYNEQFF. In nucleotides, the CDR3 is TGTGCCAGCAGGGCGGGGGGGCCGTATAATGAGCAGTTCTTC.

The chain combines TRBV5-1 with TRBJ2-2; no definite D call. CDR3 length equals 13 residues. Trimming pared 5 bases from V and 2 bases from J, leaving 7 bases between. CDR1 SGHRS and CDR2 YFSETQ come from the germline V gene. The CDR3 protein is CASSGSNTGELFF. CDR3 sequence (DNA): TGCGCCAGCAGTGGTAGTAACACCGGGGAGCTGTTTTTT.

This clone has just one count. V gene TRBV6-1 combines with J gene TRBJ2-2; TRBD1 matches 9 bases. The CDR3 has 15 residues. Germline V gene data show CDR1 as MNHNS and CDR2 as SASEGT. V gave up 5 bases and J gave up 5 bases; unmatched junction bases: 6. The CDR3: CASSPYRGQTGELFF. The DNA for the CDR3 is TGTGCCAGCAGTCCCTACAGGGGGCAGACCGGGGAGCTGTTTTTT.

V usage is TRBV7-9 and J usage is TRBJ1-1; TRBD1 is a possible D gene (5 bases). The ends were cut back, 4 bases at V and 1 base at J, with 22 bases in the middle. CDR1 is SEHNR and CDR2 is FQNEAQ in the germline V gene (reference sequence). The CDR3 consists of 18 residues. This CDR3 reads CASSSKQAKNPPNTEAFF. The DNA for the CDR3 is TGTGCCAGCAGCTCTAAACAGGCGAAGAACCCCCCGAACACTGAAGCTTTCTTT. Full variable domain (remainder filled in from reference TRBV7-9 and TRBJ1-1): DTGVSQNPRHKITKRGQNVTFRCDPISEHNRLYWYRQTLGQGPEFLTYFQNEAQLEKSRLLSDRFSAERPKGSFSTLEIQRTEQGDSAMYLCASSSKQAKNPPNTEAFFGQGTRLTVV.

The CDR3 reads CASSPDGRGDTEAFF. CDR3 sequence (DNA): TGTGCCAGCAGCCCAGACGGGAGGGGGGATACTGAAGCTTTCTTT. The V and J genes are TRBV7-9 and TRBJ1-1; D perhaps matches TRBD1 (6 bases). The CDR3 runs 15 residues. CDR1 and CDR2 from the germline V gene are SEHNR and FQNEAQ (reference sequence). Trimming shortened V by 5 bases and J by 5 bases, and 18 bases separated the two germline ends.

V and J are TRBV9 and TRBJ2-3; 8 bases are a match to TRBD2. The CDR3 is made up of 16 amino acids. CDR1 and CDR2 (germline): SGDLS, YYNGEE. V lost 1 base and J lost 4; bases outside the gene matches: 8. The CDR3 sequence: CASSVFAGGSADTQYF. The CDR3 DNA follows: TGTGCCAGCAGCGTATTTGCGGGGGGCAGCGCAGATACGCAGTATTTT.

This CDR3 is CASSENGRFTPLHF. DNA of the CDR3: TGTGCCAGCAGTGAAAATGGCAGGTTCACACCCCTCCACTTT. The V call is TRBV2, the J call TRBJ1-6; D uncertain. This CDR3 spans 14 amino acids. V was trimmed by 2 bases and J by 11 bases, leaving 13 bases between them. Germline CDR1 reads SNHLY; CDR2 reads FYNNEI. Looking up the rest from reference TRBV2 and TRBJ1-6 gives the full variable domain: EPEVTQTPSHQVTQMGQEVILRCVPISNHLYFYWYRQILGQKVEFLVSFYNNEISEKSEIFDDQFSVERPDGSNFTLKIRSTKLEDSAMYFCASSENGRFTPLHFGNGTRLTVT.